A single sample gave rise to the 14 T cell receptor beta chains below, sequenced in a study of patients and donors after allogeneic stem cell transplantation. TCRdb itself ran the RT-PCR reads through MiXCR, one entry per CDR3 protein. The data show about 74,000 distinct CDR3 sequences, with about 30% seen just once and approximately 25% held by the top ten. Material for sequencing was blood, either unsorted or a sorted T cell fraction (not recorded which). The receptor source for this set is a human donor who was either an allogeneic HSCT recipient or a stem cell or donor lymphocyte infusion donor (not recorded which). It is not recorded whose cells these are; they may come from a transplant donor.

This sequence joins TRBV20-1 and TRBJ2-1; 11 nucleotides align to TRBD2. This CDR3 region has 14 residues. V lost 8 bases and J lost 6; bases outside the gene matches: 9. Germline V gives CDR1 DFQATT, CDR2 SNEGSKA (reference sequence). The CDR3 is CSPILLAGGNEQFF. CDR3 nucleotides: TGCAGTCCTATCCTCCTAGCGGGAGGCAATGAGCAGTTCTTC.

This clonotype has a handful of counts. The chain combines TRBV20-1 with TRBJ1-5, with a tentative D call TRBD1 (5 bases). The germline V gene encodes CDR1 DFQATT and CDR2 SNEGSKA (reference sequence). The CDR3 runs to 16 residues. Trimming pared 0 bases from V and 1 base from J, leaving 13 bases between. CDR3 nucleotide sequence: TGCAGTGCTAGAGATCGGGCGGGGGGAAGCAATCAGCCCCAGCATTTT. Its translation: CSARDRAGGSNQPQHF.

This clonotype was seen a few times. The chain couples TRBV5-1 to TRBJ1-2; 8 bases fit TRBD1. Germline lookup yields CDR1 SGHRS and CDR2 YFSETQ. The length of the CDR3 is 18 residues. Trimming at V came to 3 bases and at J to 4 bases, leaving 17 bases not matched to a gene. The CDR3 DNA is TGCGCCAGCAGCTCCACCCCCCGGGACAGGAAGATTCTCTATGGCTACACCTTC. It codes for CASSSTPRDRKILYGYTF.

This clonotype was counted a few times. The chain links TRBV20-1 to TRBJ1-5; the D gene is possibly TRBD1 (5 bases). Trimming pared 6 bases from V and 9 bases from J, leaving 24 bases between. Germline V gives CDR1 DFQATT, CDR2 SNEGSKA (reference sequence). The CDR3 has 15 amino acids. CDR3 nucleotide sequence: TGCAGTGCCCCCCTAAGCCAAATGGGGCCATGGCCCCAGCATTTT. Protein sequence: CSAPLSQMGPWPQHF.

The J gene is TRBJ2-7, the V gene TRBV6-5; tentatively, D is TRBD1 or TRBD2 (6 bases each). The length of the CDR3 is 14 residues. From germline, CDR1 is MNHEY and CDR2 SVGAGI. With 0 bases removed from V and 7 bases from J, the gap between germline ends came to 13 bases. The chain's CDR3 is CASSYSAGAGEQYF. The DNA for the CDR3 is TGTGCCAGCAGTTACTCAGCAGGGGCGGGGGAGCAGTACTTC.

CDR3 loop: CASQAGRGGYTF. The CDR3 DNA is TGTGCCAGCCAGGCTGGCCGAGGCGGCTACACCTTC. V is TRBV7-2 and J is TRBJ1-2; D is uncertain. Germline V gives CDR1 SGHTA, CDR2 FQGNSA. Trimming left V 8 bases short and J 8 bases short, with 15 bases between. The CDR3 runs 12 residues.

This clonotype was counted ten times or more. The rearrangement uses TRBV5-6 and TRBJ2-7; unclear D gene. The germline V gene has CDR1 SGHDT and CDR2 YYEEEE. The V and J ends lost 6 bases and 2 bases respectively, with 21 bases between them. The CDR3 consists of 16 residues. Here the CDR3 DNA reads TGTGCCAGCACCACTTGGTCGCCAGGATATACCTACGAGCAGTACTTC. It codes for CASTTWSPGYTYEQYF.

The chain has TRBV5-1 and TRBJ2-1; D may match TRBD1 or TRBD2 (6 bases each). The length of the CDR3 is 16 residues. Trimming took 5 bases from V and 4 from J, leaving 19 bases between them. CDR1 SGHRS and CDR2 YFSETQ come from the germline V gene. Written as DNA, the CDR3 is TGCGCCAGCAGTTCCATCGCGGGACACGAATACAATGAGCAGTTCTTC. Translated, it gives CASSSIAGHEYNEQFF.

The chain uses TRBV27 and TRBJ1-2; no reliable D call. V dropped 4 bases and J dropped 3 bases, with 21 bases sitting between them. Per germline, CDR1 MNHEY and CDR2 SMNVEV (reference sequence). The CDR3 has 17 amino acids. This CDR3 is CASSSTLLVRPDYGYTF. In DNA, the CDR3 is TGTGCCAGCAGTTCGACCCTTTTGGTGCGTCCGGACTATGGCTACACCTTC.

The V call is TRBV7-6, the J call TRBJ2-1; the D call may be TRBD1 or TRBD2 (5 bases each). This CDR3 has 15 residues. Looked up from germline, CDR1 is SGHVS and CDR2 is FNYEAQ. V shed 0 bases and J shed 12 bases, with 18 bases lying between them. The CDR3: CASSLAPLLTEGQFF. The DNA for the CDR3 is TGTGCCAGCAGCTTAGCGCCCCTCCTGACAGAGGGGCAGTTCTTC.

This clonotype was counted many times. The chain carries TRBV4-1 and TRBJ1-1; unclear D gene. Germline loops: CDR1 MGHRA, CDR2 YSYEKL. Trimming removed 3 bases from V and 7 bases from J, with 18 bases in between. The CDR3 extends over 15 amino acids. The CDR3 sequence: CASSHLSGTRGEAFF. For the CDR3, the DNA is TGCGCCAGCAGCCACCTAAGCGGAACGAGAGGTGAAGCTTTCTTT.

The chain is built from TRBV18 and TRBJ2-1, with D uncertain. The germline gives CDR1 KGHSH, CDR2 LQKENI. This CDR3 comprises 16 residues. Trimming cost V 0 bases and J 7 bases, with 16 bases left between them. The CDR3 sequence is CASSPPGLQKWNEQFF. The CDR3 DNA reads as TGTGCCAGCTCACCACCGGGCCTGCAAAAATGGAATGAGCAGTTCTTC. The entire variable domain, with the rest obtained from reference TRBV18 and TRBJ2-1, is as follows: NAGVMQNPRHLVRRRGQEARLRCSPMKGHSHVYWYRQLPEEGLKFMVYLQKENIIDESGMPKERFSAEFPKEGPSILRIQQVVRGDSAAYFCASSPPGLQKWNEQFFGPGTRLTVL.

V usage is TRBV11-2 and J usage is TRBJ2-2, with D tentatively TRBD1 (5 bases). From germline, CDR1 is SGHAT and CDR2 FQNNGV. CDR3 size: 15 residues. V lost 0 bases, J lost 7 bases, and 12 bases lay in between. CDR3 DNA sequence: TGTGCCAGCAGCTTAGAAGGGGCGCGTATCGGGGAGCTGTTTTTT. Its protein is CASSLEGARIGELFF.

This clonotype came up a few times. Here the CDR3 DNA reads TGTGCCATCAGGCCCCTAGAGGGGGTATCGGGCAATGAGCAGTTCTTC. Its translation is CAIRPLEGVSGNEQFF. The V gene is TRBV10-3, the J gene TRBJ2-1; TRBD1 might be the D (6 bases). Germline CDR1 and CDR2: ENHRY and SYGVKD. The CDR3 is 16 residues long. Trimming removed 6 bases from V and 6 bases from J, with 21 bases in between.